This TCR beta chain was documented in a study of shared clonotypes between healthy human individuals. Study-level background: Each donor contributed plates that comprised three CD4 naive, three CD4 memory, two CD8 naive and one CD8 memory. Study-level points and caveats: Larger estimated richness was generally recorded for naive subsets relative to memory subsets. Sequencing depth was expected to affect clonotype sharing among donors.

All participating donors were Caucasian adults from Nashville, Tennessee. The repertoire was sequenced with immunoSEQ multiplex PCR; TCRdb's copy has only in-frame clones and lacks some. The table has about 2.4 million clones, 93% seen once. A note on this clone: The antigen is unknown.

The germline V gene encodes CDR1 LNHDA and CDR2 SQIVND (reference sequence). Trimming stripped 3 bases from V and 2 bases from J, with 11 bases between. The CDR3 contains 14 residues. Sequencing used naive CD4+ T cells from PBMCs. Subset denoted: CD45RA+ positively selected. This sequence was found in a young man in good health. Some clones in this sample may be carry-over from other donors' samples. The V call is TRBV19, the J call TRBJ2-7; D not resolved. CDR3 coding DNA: TGTGCCAGTAGTATTCCGGTCTTCCCCTACGAGCAGTACTTC. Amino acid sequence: CASSIPVFPYEQYF.